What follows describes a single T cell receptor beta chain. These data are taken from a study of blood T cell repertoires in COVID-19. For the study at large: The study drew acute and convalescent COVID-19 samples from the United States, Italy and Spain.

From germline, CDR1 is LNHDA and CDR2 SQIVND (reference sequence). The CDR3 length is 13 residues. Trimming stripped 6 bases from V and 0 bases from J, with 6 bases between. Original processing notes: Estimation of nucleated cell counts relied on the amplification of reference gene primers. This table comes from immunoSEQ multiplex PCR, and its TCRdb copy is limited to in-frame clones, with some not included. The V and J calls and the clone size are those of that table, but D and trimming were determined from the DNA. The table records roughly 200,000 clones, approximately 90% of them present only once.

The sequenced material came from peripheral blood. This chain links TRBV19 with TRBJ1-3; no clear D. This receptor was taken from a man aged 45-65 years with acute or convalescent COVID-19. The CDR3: CASRKSSGNTIYF. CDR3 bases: TGTGCCAGTAGAAAGAGCTCTGGAAACACCATATATTTT.